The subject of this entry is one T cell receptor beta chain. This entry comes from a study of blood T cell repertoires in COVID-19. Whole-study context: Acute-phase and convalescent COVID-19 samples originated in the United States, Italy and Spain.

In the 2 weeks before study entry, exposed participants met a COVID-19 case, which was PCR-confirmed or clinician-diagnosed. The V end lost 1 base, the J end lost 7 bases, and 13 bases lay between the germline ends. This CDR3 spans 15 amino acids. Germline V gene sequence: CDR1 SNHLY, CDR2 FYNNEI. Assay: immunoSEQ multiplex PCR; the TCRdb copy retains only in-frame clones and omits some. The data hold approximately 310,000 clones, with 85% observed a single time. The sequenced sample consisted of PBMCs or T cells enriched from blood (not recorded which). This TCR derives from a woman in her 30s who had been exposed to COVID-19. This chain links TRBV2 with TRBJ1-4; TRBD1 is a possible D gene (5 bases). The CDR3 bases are TGTGCCAGCAGTGAAGGTTTGACAGTTTCTGAAAAACTGTTTTTT. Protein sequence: CASSEGLTVSEKLFF.